Listed here is a single T cell receptor beta chain. Its specificity is not known. The data stem from a study of cytomegalovirus exposure and HLA in healthy donors. Study summary: A subsequent analysis reported that the 95 to 150 validation repertoires were produced on the same platform that had also been used for the roughly 670 first-cohort repertoires. Points from the study as a whole: Under in vitro conditions, a few CMV-associated chains were confirmed as specific for CMV antigens.

Assay used: immunoSEQ multiplex PCR; TCRdb lists only in-frame clones, some missing. Seen here are more than 150,000 clones, around 84% observed once, and the top ten hold over 5.5%. CDR1 and CDR2 from the germline V gene are SGHVS and FQNEAQ. The CDR3 has 12 amino acids. Trimming took 1 base from V and 13 from J, leaving 14 bases between them. This TCR derives from a man between 18 and 29 years old in good health and CMV-seropositive. Sequencing was done on a sample of PBMCs. V is TRBV7-8 and J is TRBJ2-7, with a possible D match to TRBD2 (5 bases). CDR3 DNA sequence: TGTGCCAGCAGCTTAGGCGGGCCAGCGATTTACTTC. Its translation is CASSLGGPAIYF.